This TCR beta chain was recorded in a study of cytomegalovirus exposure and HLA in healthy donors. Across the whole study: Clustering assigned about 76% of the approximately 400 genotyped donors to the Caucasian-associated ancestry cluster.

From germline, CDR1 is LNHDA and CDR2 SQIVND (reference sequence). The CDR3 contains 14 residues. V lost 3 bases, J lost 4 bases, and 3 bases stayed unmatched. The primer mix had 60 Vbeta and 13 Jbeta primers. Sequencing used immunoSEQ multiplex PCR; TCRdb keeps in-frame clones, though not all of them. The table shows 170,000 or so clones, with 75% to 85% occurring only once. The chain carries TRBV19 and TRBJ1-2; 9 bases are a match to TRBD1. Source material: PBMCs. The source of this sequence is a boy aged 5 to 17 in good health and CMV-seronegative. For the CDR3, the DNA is TGTGCCAGTAGTATTCGGGGACAGGGCTATGGCTACACCTTC. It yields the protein CASSIRGQGYGYTF.